This TCR beta chain was recovered during a study of early T cells in non-severe SARS-CoV-2 infection. Study in general: Whole-blood bulk RNA, unsorted, was sequenced, and chains were unpaired. General study results and limits: The VDJdb matching leaned toward anti-spike CD8 responses and overlooked private and CD4 specificities.

This clonotype was picked up a small number of times. Its antigen remains unknown. The protocol attached unique molecular identifiers to individual cDNA molecules. A single record per CDR3 protein comes from TCRdb applying MiXCR to the 5' RACE reads. Counted here are 55,000 to 65,000 distinct CDR3 sequences, more than 10% occurring once; the ten biggest clones make up about 1.5%. Germline loops: CDR1 SGHAT, CDR2 FQNNGV. CDR3 length: 16 amino acids. V was shortened by 5 bases and J by 7 bases, with 23 bases between the two germline ends. The source of this sequence is an adult who was a healthcare worker with PCR-confirmed SARS-CoV-2 infection or an uninfected control (not recorded which). The material sequenced was whole blood. The chain is built from TRBV11-2 and TRBJ1-2; tentatively, D is TRBD1 (5 bases). The CDR3 loop reads CASSPPLPGTVGGYTF. Here the CDR3 DNA reads TGTGCCAGCAGCCCCCCCCTCCCCGGGACGGTGGGTGGCTACACCTTC.